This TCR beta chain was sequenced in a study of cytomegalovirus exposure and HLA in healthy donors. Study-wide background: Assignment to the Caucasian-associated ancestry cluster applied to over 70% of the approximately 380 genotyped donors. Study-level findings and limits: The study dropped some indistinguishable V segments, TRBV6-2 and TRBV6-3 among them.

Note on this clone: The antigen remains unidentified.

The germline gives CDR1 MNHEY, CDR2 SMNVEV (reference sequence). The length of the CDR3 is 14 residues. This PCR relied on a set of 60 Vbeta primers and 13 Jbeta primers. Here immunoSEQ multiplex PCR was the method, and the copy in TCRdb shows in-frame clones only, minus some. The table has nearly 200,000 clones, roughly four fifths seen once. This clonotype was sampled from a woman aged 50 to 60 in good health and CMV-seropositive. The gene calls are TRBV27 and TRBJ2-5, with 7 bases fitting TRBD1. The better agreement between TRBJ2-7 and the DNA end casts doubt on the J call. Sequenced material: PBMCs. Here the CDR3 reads CASSANNRGHEQYF. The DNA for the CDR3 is TGTGCCAGCAGTGCCAACAACAGGGGCCACGAGCAGTACTTC.